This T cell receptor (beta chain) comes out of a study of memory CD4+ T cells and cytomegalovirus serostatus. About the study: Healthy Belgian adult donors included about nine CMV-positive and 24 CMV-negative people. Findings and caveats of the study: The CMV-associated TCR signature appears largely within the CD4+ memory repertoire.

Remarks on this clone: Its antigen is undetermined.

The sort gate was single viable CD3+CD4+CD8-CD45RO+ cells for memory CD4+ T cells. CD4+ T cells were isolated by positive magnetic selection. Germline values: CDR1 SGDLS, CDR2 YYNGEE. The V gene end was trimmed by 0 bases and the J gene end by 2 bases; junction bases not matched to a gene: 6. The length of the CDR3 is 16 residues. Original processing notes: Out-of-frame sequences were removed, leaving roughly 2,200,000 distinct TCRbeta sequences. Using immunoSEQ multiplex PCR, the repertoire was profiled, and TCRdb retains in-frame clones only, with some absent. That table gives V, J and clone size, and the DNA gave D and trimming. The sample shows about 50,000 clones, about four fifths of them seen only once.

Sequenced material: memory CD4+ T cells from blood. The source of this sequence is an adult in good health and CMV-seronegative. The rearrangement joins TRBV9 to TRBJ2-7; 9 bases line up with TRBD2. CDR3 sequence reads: CASSVGIAGDTYEQYF. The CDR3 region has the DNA TGTGCCAGCAGCGTAGGAATAGCGGGGGACACCTACGAGCAGTACTTC.